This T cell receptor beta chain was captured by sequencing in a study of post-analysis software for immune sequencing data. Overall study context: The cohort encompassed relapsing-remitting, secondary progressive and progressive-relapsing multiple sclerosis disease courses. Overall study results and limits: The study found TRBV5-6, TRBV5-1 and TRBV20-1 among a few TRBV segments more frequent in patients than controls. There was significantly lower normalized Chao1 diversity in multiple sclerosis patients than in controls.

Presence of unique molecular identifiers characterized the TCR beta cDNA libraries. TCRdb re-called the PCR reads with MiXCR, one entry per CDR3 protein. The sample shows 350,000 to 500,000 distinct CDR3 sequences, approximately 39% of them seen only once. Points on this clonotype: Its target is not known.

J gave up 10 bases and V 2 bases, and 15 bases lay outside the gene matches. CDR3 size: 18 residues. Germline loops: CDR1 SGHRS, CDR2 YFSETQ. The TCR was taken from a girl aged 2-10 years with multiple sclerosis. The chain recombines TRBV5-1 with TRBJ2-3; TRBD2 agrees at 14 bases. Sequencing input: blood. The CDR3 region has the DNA TGCGCCAGCAGCTTCGTGATCGGGACTAGCGGGGGATGGGACTCGCAGTATTTT. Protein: CASSFVIGTSGGWDSQYF.